This note documents a single TCR beta chain sequence. This entry is derived from a study of T cell changes during pregnancy in multiple sclerosis. Germline CDR1 SQVTM, CDR2 ANQGSEA. The V segment lost 7 bases and the J segment 6 bases; nucleotides outside the gene matches: 10. The CDR3 runs 13 residues. The repertoire was sequenced with immunoSEQ multiplex PCR; TCRdb's copy has only in-frame clones and lacks some. The repertoire has some 64,000 clones, about 91% of them found once; the top ten carry more than 1.2%. The V gene is TRBV29-1, the J gene TRBJ2-7; 9 bases match TRBD1. The receptor was isolated from a female donor with multiple sclerosis, enrolled in a pregnancy study. Sequencing used peripheral blood, obtained after pregnancy. The CDR3 DNA is TGCAGCGCTATCTACAGGGGGCGAAGCGAGCAGTACTTC. It specifies CSAIYRGRSEQYF.